This TCR beta chain was captured in a study of OX40 agonist ivuxolimab in advanced cancers. Study-level points and caveats: Low normalized T-cell clonal expansion also characterized some of the nonresponders.

The assay was immunoSEQ multiplex PCR, and TCRdb's table has in-frame clones only and misses some. The sample yields some 42,000 clones, roughly nine tenths seen once. CDR3 length: 14 residues. CDR1 is SGHVS and CDR2 is FQNEAQ in the germline V gene. The V gene end was trimmed by 5 bases and the J gene end by 7 bases; junction bases not matched to a gene: 6. Details on this clone: No antigen is known for it.

The chain is built from TRBV7-8 and TRBJ2-1; 9 positions agree with TRBD1. The sequencing here drew on CD4+ or CD8+ T cells sorted from blood, taken in a trial of the OX40 agonist ivuxolimab. The receptor comes from an adult with an advanced solid tumor such as melanoma, head and neck, liver or kidney cancer. CDR3 sequence reads: CASSIGDRGNEQFF. The CDR3 DNA follows: TGTGCCAGCAGCATCGGAGACAGGGGGAATGAGCAGTTCTTC.